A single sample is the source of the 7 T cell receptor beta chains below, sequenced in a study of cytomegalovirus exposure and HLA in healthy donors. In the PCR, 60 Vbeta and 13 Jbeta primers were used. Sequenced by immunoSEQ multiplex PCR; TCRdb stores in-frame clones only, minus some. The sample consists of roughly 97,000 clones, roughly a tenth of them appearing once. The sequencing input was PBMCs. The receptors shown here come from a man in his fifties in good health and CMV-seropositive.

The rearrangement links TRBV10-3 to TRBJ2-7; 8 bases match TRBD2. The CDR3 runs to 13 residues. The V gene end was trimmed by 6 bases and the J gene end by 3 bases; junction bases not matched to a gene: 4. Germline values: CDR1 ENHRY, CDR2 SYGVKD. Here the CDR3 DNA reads TGTGCCATCAGGGGGACTAGTGACTACGAGCAGTACTTC. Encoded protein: CAIRGTSDYEQYF.

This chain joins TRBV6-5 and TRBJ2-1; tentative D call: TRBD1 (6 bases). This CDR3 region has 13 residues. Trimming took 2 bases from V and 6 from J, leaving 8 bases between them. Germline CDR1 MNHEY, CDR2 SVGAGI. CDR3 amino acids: CASSYGTLNEQFF. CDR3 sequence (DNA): TGTGCCAGCAGTTACGGGACACTCAATGAGCAGTTCTTC.

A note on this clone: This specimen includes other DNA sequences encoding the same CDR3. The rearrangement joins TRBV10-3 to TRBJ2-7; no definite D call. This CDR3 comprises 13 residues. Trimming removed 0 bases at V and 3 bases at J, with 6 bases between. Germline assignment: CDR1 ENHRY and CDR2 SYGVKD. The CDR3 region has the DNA TGTGCCATCAGTGAGTCGCCGAGCTACGAGCAGTACTTC. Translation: CAISESPSYEQYF.

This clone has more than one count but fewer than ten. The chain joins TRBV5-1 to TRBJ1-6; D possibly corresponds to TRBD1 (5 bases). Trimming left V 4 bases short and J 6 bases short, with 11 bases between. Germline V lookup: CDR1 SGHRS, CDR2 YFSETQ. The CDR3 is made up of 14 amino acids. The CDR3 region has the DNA TGCGCCAGCAGCCCAACAGGTTCTAATTCACCCCTCCACTTT. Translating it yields CASSPTGSNSPLHF.

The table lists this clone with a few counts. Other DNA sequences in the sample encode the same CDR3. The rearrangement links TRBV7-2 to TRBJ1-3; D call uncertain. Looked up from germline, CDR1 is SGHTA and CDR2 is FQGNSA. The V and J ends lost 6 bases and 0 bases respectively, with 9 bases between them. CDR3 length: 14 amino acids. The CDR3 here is CASSTQISGNTIYF. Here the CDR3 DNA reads TGTGCCAGCAGTACACAGATCTCTGGAAACACCATATATTTT.

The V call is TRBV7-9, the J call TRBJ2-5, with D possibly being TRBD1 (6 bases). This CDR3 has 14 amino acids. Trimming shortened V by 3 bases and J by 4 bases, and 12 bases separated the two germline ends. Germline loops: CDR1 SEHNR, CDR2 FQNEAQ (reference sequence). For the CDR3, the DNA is TGTGCCAGCAGCTTTTTACAGGGATTAGAGACCCAGTACTTC. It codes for CASSFLQGLETQYF.

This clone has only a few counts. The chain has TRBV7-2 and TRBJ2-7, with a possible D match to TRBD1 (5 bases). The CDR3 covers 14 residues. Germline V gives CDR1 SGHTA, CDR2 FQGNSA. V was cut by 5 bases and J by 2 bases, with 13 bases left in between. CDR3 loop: CASSQTGAAYEQYF. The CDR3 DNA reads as TGTGCCAGCAGCCAAACAGGCGCTGCCTACGAGCAGTACTTC.